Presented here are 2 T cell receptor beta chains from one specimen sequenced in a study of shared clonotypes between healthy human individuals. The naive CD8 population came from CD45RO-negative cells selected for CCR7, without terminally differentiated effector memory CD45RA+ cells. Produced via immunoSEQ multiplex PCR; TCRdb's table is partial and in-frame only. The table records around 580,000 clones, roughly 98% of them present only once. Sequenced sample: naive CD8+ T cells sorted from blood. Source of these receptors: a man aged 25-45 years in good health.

Here the CDR3 DNA reads TGTGCCAGTACATCGACTAGCGGGAGTAACGAGCAGTACTTC. Protein: CASTSTSGSNEQYF. The gene calls are TRBV27 and TRBJ2-7; 12 nucleotides align to TRBD2. The germline gives CDR1 MNHEY, CDR2 SMNVEV (reference sequence). V dropped 9 bases and J dropped 5; count of bases not matched to a gene: 8. The CDR3 is 14 amino acids.

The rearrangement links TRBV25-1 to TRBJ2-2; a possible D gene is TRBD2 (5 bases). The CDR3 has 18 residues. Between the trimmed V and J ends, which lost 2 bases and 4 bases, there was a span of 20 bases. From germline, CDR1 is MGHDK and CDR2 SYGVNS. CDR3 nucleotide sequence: TGTGCCAGCAGTGAACCCCACTCACGGACTTCTAGCACCGGGGAGCTGTTTTTT. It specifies CASSEPHSRTSSTGELFF. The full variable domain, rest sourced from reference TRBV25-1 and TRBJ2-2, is EADIYQTPRYLVIGTGKKITLECSQTMGHDKMYWYQQDPGMELHLIHYSYGVNSTEKGDLSSESTVSRIRTEHFPLTLESARPSHTSQYLCASSEPHSRTSSTGELFFGEGSRLTVL.